This T cell receptor (beta chain) comes out of a study of blood T cell repertoires in COVID-19. Overall study context: There were acute and convalescent COVID-19 samples, and they came from the United States, Italy and Spain.

The ends lost 8 bases at V and 5 bases at J; junction bases unmatched: 6. The germline V gene has CDR1 LNHNV and CDR2 YYDKDF (reference sequence). This CDR3 is built from 13 residues. The table came from immunoSEQ multiplex PCR; TCRdb's copy has only in-frame clones and leaves some out. This sample carries fewer than 120,000 clones, more than 75% of them seen once, and the ten largest clones take roughly 3.3%. The clonotype was recovered from a woman aged 45-65 years with acute or convalescent COVID-19. V and J are TRBV15 and TRBJ1-5; 7 bases agree with TRBD1. Specimen: peripheral blood. As DNA, the CDR3 is TGTGCCACCTGTCAAGGGGGCCATCAGCCCCAGCATTTT. Its protein product is CATCQGGHQPQHF.